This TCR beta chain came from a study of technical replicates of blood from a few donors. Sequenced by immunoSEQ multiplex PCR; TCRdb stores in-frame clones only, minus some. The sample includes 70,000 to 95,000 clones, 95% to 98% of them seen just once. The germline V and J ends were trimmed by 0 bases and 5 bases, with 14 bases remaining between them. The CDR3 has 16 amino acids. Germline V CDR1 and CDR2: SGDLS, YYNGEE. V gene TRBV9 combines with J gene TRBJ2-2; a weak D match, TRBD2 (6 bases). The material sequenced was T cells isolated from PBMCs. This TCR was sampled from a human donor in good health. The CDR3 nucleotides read TGTGCCAGCAGCGTAGATCCGGGAGAATATACCGGGGAGCTGTTTTTT. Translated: CASSVDPGEYTGELFF.